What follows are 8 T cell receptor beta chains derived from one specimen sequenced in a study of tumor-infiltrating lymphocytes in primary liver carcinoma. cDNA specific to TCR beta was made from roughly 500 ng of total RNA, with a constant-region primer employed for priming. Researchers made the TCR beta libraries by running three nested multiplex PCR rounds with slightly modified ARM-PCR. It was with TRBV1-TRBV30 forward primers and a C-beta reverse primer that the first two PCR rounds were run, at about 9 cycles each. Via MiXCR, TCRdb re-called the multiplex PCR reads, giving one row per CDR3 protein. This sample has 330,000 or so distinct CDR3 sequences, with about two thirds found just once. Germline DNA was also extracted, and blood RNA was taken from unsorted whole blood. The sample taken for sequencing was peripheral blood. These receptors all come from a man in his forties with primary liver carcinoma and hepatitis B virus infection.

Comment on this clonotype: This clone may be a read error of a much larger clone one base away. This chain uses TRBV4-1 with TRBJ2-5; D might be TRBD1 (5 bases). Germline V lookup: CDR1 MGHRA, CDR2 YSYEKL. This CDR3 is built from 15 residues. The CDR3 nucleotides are TGCGCCAGCAACCAAGATAAAGGCAGGGAAGAGACCCAGTACTTC. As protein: CASNQDKGREETQYF.

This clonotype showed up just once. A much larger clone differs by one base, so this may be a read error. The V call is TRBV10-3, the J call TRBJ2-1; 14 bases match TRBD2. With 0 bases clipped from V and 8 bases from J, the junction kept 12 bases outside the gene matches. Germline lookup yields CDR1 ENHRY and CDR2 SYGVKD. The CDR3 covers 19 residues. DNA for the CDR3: TGTGCCATCAGTGAGTCGGAGGGGACTAGCGGGAGTCTCGTCGATGAGCAGTTCTTC. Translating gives CAISESEGTSGSLVDEQFF.

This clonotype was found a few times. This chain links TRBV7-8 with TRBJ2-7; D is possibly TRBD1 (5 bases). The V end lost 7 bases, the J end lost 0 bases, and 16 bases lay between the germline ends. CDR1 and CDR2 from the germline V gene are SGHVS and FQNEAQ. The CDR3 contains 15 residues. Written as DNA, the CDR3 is TGTGCCAGCACCTGGGGCGCGCCGGGCTCCTACGAGCAGTACTTC. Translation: CASTWGAPGSYEQYF.

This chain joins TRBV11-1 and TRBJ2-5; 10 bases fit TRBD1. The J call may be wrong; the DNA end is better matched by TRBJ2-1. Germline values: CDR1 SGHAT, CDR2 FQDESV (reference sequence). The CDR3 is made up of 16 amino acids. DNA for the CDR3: TGTGCCAGCAGCCAAGGACAGGGGGTAATTCAAGAGACCCAGTTCTTC. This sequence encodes CASSQGQGVIQETQFF.

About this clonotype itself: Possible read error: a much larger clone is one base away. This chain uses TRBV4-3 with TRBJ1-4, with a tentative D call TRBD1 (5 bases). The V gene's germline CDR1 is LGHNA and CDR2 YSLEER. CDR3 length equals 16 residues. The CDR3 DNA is TGCGCCAGCAGCCAAGTCTCCGGGACTTACAATGGAAAACTGTTTTTT. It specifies CASSQVSGTYNGKLFF.

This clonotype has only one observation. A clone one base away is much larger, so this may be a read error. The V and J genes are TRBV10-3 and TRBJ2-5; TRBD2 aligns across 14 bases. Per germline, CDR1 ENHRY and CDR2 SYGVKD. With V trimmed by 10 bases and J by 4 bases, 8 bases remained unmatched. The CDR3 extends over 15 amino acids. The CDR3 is CATTLGTSGGETQYF. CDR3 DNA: TGTGCCACCACCCTCGGGACTAGCGGGGGAGAGACCCAGTACTTC.

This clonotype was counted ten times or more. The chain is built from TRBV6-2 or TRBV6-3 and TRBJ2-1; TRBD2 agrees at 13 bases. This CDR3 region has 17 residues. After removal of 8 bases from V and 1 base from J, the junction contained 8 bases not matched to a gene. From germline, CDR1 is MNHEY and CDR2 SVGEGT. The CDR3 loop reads CASYIGLAGVSYNEQFF. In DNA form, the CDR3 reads TGTGCCAGCTATATTGGACTAGCGGGAGTTTCCTACAATGAGCAGTTCTTC.

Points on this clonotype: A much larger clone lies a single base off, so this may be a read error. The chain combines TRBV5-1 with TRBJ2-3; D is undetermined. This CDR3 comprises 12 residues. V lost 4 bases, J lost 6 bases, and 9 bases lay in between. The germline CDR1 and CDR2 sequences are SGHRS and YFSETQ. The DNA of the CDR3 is TGCGCCAGCAGCACCCCACATGATACGCAGTATTTT. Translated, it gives CASSTPHDTQYF.